The entry below gives a single TCR beta chain sequence along with its context. What it recognizes is unknown. No infections or other immune events were documented during collection. This entry comes from a study of identifying expanded T cells in peripheral blood. Findings and limits, study-wide: Variance in clone template counts between roughly two-week samples significantly increased with total template count across all healthy donors. Technical replicates showed around 1.1 changed clones; approximately 2 weeks roughly 16; four weeks 19.

Measured with immunoSEQ multiplex PCR; TCRdb has only the in-frame clones, and not every one. Of some 95,000 clones in the sample, 88% were seen once. The sample was blood. The sequence came from a person between 18 and 70 years old in good health.

CDR3 coding DNA: TGTGCCATCAGCCCCGGGACAGGCATACCAAACCCGAGCACTGAAGCTTTCTTT. Protein product: CAISPGTGIPNPSTEAFF. The chain recombines TRBV10-3 with TRBJ1-1; 8 bases agree with TRBD1. CDR1 and CDR2 from the germline V gene are ENHRY and SYGVKD. This CDR3 has 18 amino acids. Trimming removed 6 bases from V and 4 bases from J; junction bases left unmatched: 19.